The TCR beta chain described here comes from a study of PD-L1 blockade in urothelial cancer. Study summary: Blood yielded a median of around 150,000 T cells per sample.

Assay used: immunoSEQ multiplex PCR; TCRdb lists only in-frame clones, some missing. This sample has around 49,000 clones, with roughly four fifths found just once. Germline V gives CDR1 MGHRA, CDR2 YSYEKL. The CDR3 has 14 residues. V lost 1 base, J lost 6 bases, and 11 bases lay in between. The time point: peripheral blood 6 weeks after treatment start. Material: PBMCs, obtained around atezolizumab (anti-PD-L1) treatment. The TCR comes from a man between 60 and 75 years old with urothelial cancer. The rearrangement links TRBV4-1 to TRBJ2-3, with D possibly matching TRBD1 (5 bases). The CDR3 sequence: CASSQGQIVDTQYF. Here the CDR3 DNA reads TGCGCCAGCAGCCAAGGACAGATCGTGGATACGCAGTATTTT.